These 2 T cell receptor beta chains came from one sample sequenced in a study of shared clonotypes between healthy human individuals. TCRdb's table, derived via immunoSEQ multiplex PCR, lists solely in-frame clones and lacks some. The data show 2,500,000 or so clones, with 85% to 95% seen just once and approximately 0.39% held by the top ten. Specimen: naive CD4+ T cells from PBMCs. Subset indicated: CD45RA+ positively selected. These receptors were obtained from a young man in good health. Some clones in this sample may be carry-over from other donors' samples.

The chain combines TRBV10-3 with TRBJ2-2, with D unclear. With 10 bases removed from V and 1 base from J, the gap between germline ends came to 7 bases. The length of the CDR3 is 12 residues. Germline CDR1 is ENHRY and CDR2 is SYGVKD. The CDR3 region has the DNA TGTGCCAATGGCCAGAACACCGGGGAGCTGTTTTTT. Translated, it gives CANGQNTGELFF.

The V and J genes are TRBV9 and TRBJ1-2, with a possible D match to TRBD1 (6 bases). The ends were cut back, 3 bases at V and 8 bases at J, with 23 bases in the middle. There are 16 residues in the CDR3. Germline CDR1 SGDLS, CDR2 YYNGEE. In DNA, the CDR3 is TGTGCCAGCAGCGAGGGAGTCGGGGGCCCTCCTTTGGGCTACACCTTC. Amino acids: CASSEGVGGPPLGYTF.